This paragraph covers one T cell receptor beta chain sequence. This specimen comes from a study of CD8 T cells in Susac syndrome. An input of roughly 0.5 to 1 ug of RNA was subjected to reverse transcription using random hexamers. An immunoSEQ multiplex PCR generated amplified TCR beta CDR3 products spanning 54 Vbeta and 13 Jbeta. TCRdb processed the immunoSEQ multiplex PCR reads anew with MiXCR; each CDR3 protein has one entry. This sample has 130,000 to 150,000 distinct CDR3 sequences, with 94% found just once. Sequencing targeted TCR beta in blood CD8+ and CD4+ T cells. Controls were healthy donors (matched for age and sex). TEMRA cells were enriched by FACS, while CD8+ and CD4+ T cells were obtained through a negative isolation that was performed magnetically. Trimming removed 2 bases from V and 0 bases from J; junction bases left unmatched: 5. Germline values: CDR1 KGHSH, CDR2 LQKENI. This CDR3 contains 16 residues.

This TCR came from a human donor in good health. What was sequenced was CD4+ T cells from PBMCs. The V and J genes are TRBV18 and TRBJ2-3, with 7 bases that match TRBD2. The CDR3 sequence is CASSPGRAASTDTQYF. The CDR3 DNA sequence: TGTGCCAGCTCACCAGGGAGGGCTGCTAGCACAGATACGCAGTATTTT.